This is a list of T cell receptor beta chains from one sample in a study of blood T cells in healthy people across ages. TCRdb re-called the 5' RACE reads with MiXCR, one entry per CDR3 protein. The data show nearly 1 million distinct CDR3 sequences, just over 50% seen once. Material: blood. These receptors originate from a woman in her sixties or seventies in good health. CDR3s include the opening cysteine and the closing phenylalanine or tryptophan. A D gene is named only where the DNA matches it firmly. A row's size may be missing; if present it is once, few, many or a size class.

V	J	size	D	CDR3	DNA
TRBV12-3/TRBV12-4	TRBJ1-5	NA	NA	CASSLGAYSNQPQHF	TGTGCCAGCAGTTTGGGCGCTTATAGCAATCAGCCCCAGCATTTT
TRBV4-3	TRBJ2-7	few	TRBD1	CASSHVGQGAFYEQYF	TGCGCCAGCAGCCACGTGGGACAGGGAGCCTTCTACGAGCAGTACTTC
TRBV10-2	TRBJ2-5	few	TRBD1	CASSGTGAGETQYF	TGCGCCAGCAGTGGGACAGGGGCGGGAGAGACCCAGTACTTC
TRBV7-2	TRBJ2-7	many	TRBD2	CASSTGLAGGSVEQYF	TGTGCCAGCAGCACGGGACTAGCGGGAGGGTCGGTCGAGCAGTACTTC
TRBV6-5	TRBJ2-1	once	NA	CASSYLGGGANERFF	TGTGCCAGCAGTTACTTAGGTGGGGGGGCAAATGAGCGGTTCTTC
TRBV5-1	TRBJ2-1	few	TRBD2	CASTPGASGISYNEQFF	TGCGCCAGCACCCCAGGGGCTAGCGGGATCTCCTACAATGAGCAGTTCTTC
TRBV3-1	TRBJ2-5	NA	NA	CASSQGVQGPETQYF	TGTGCCAGCAGCCAAGGGGTACAGGGTCCGGAGACCCAGTACTTC
TRBV28	TRBJ2-7	many	TRBD2	CASSLLAGVYNEQYF	TGTGCCAGCAGTCTCCTAGCGGGAGTCTACAATGAGCAGTACTTC
TRBV5-1	TRBJ2-7	once	TRBD2	CASSYLGTSGTYEQYF	TGCGCCAGCAGCTATCTAGGGACTAGCGGGACCTACGAGCAGTACTTC
TRBV27	TRBJ2-6	NA	NA	CASSSGTGANVLTF	TGTGCCAGCAGTTCAGGGACTGGGGCCAACGTCCTGACTTTC
TRBV6-6	TRBJ2-1	NA	NA	CASSYGQVRGDEQFF	TGTGCCAGCAGTTACGGACAAGTCAGGGGGGATGAGCAGTTCTTC